This T cell receptor (beta chain) comes out of a study of CD8 T cells in Susac syndrome. Per the germline V gene, CDR1 is SQVTM and CDR2 is ANQGSEA. The CDR3 covers 15 residues. In the case of this clonotype: One end of the junction fails to match germline, which may point to a read error.

RNA totalling roughly 0.45 to 1 ug underwent reverse transcription with random hexamers. From the immunoSEQ multiplex PCR reads, TCRdb called clonotypes with MiXCR, one entry per CDR3 protein. The data show a few hundred thousand distinct CDR3 sequences, about 94% seen once. The TCR sequence derives from a human donor with multiple sclerosis. The chain has TRBV29-1 and TRBJ2-3; the D gene could be TRBD1 or TRBD2 (5 bases each). The sequenced sample consisted of CD4+ T cells from PBMCs. CDR3 region: CSFEWGTGGTDTQYF. The CDR3, as DNA: TGCAGCTTTGAGTGGGGGACCGGAGGCACAGATACGCAGTATTTT.